A selection of T cell receptor beta chains follows, all from one sample in a study of CD8+ T cells in alopecia areata. TCRdb's table, derived via immunoSEQ multiplex PCR, lists solely in-frame clones and lacks some. Here the sample spans some 170,000 clones, just over 65% being singletons. The starting material was CD8+ T cells sorted from blood, obtained at week 0. These receptors all stem from a human donor with alopecia areata. CDR3s include the opening cysteine and the closing phenylalanine or tryptophan. A D gene is named only where the DNA matches it firmly. Rows may omit the clone size; those that give it use once, few, many or a size class.

D gene: TRBD2; V gene: TRBV7-6; J gene: TRBJ2-3; clone size: .; CDR3 protein: CASSWPSGGAEDTQYF; CDR3 DNA: TGTGCCAGCAGCTGGCCTAGCGGGGGGGCCGAGGATACGCAGTATTTT
D gene: TRBD2; V gene: TRBV5-6; J gene: TRBJ2-3; clone size: .; CDR3 protein: CASSLEGLAADTQYF; CDR3 DNA: TGTGCCAGCAGCTTGGAGGGACTAGCGGCAGATACGCAGTATTTT
D gene: .; V gene: TRBV11-3; J gene: TRBJ2-3; clone size: few; CDR3 protein: CASSLHRRTDTQYF; CDR3 DNA: TGTGCCAGCAGCTTGCACCGACGCACAGATACGCAGTATTTT
D gene: .; V gene: TRBV28; J gene: TRBJ1-1; clone size: .; CDR3 protein: CASSLIGGTEAFF; CDR3 DNA: TGTGCCAGCAGTTTAATCGGGGGCACTGAAGCTTTCTTT
D gene: .; V gene: TRBV30; J gene: TRBJ1-1; clone size: .; CDR3 protein: CAWSPVGRNTEAFF; CDR3 DNA: TGTGCCTGGAGCCCCGTAGGGAGGAACACTGAAGCTTTCTTT
D gene: TRBD1; V gene: TRBV6-6; J gene: TRBJ1-2; clone size: .; CDR3 protein: CASLGEGANGYTF; CDR3 DNA: TGTGCCAGCCTGGGAGAGGGGGCGAATGGCTACACCTTC
D gene: .; V gene: TRBV5-1; J gene: TRBJ2-5; clone size: .; CDR3 protein: CASSLTEETQYF; CDR3 DNA: TGCGCCAGCAGCTTAACAGAAGAGACCCAGTACTTC
D gene: .; V gene: TRBV7-2; J gene: TRBJ1-4; clone size: .; CDR3 protein: CASSSSPANEKLFF; CDR3 DNA: TGTGCCAGCAGCTCTAGCCCAGCTAATGAAAAACTGTTTTTT
D gene: .; V gene: TRBV7-9; J gene: TRBJ2-2; clone size: .; CDR3 protein: CASSQMWGTGELFF; CDR3 DNA: TGTGCCAGCAGCCAAATGTGGGGCACCGGGGAGCTGTTTTTT
D gene: .; V gene: TRBV10-3; J gene: TRBJ2-6; clone size: few; CDR3 protein: CAISGGTDSPGANVLTF; CDR3 DNA: TGTGCCATCAGTGGCGGGACAGATTCCCCTGGGGCCAACGTCCTGACTTTC